This TCR beta chain derives from a study of shared clonotypes between healthy human individuals. This CDR3 contains 12 residues. Germline V gene data show CDR1 as LNHDA and CDR2 as SQIVND (reference sequence). Method: immunoSEQ multiplex PCR; TCRdb's copy keeps in-frame clones and lacks some. The sample lists some 1,900,000 clones; about 95% were seen once. As to this clone: Antigen unknown. Compared with germline, one end of the junction differs, possibly owing to a read error.

CD8 cells classed as naive were CD45RO-negative and positively selected for CCR7, excluding terminally differentiated effector memory CD45RA+ cells. Points from the study as a whole: Of the naive CD4 clonotypes, roughly 5% were shared across several donors.

This clonotype originated in a man aged 18 to 30 in good health. The specimen was naive CD8+ T cells sorted from blood. This chain links TRBV19 with TRBJ2-1; D is undetermined. The CDR3 sequence is CASNTPPDRSVF. The CDR3 DNA reads as TGTGCCAGTAATACCCCCCCGGACCGGTCCGTCTTC.